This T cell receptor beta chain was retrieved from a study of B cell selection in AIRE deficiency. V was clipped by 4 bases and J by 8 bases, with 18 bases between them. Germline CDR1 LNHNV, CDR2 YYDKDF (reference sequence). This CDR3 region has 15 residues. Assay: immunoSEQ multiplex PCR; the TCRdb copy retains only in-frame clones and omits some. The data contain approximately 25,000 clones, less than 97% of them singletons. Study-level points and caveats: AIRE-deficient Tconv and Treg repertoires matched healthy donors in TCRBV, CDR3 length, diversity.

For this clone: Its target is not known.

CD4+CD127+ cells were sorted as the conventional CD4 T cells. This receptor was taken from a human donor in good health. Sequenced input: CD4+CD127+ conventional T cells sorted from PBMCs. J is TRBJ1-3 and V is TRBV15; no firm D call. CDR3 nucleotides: TGTGCCACCAGCACGTACTCGGGATCCGTAGACACCATATATTTT. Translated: CATSTYSGSVDTIYF.